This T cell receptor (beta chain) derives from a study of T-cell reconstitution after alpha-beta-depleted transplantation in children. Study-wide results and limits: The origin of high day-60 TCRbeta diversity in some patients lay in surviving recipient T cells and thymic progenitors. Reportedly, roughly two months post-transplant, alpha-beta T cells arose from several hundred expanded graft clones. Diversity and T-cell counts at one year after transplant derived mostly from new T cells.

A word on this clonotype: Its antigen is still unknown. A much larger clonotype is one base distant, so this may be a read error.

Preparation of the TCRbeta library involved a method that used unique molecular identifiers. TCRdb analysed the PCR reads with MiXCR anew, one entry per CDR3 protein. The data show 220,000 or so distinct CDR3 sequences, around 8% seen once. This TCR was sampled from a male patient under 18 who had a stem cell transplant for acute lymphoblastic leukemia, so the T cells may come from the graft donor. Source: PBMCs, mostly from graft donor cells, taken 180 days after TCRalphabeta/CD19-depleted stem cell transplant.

CDR3 protein: CASSPGQGARLHF. The CDR3 DNA reads as TGTGCCAGCAGTCCAGGACAGGGAGCACGCCTCCACTTT. The rearrangement joins TRBV28 to TRBJ1-6, with 8 bases aligning to TRBD1. Unmatched junction bases numbered 9, after V lost 5 bases and J lost 15 bases. CDR1 is MDHEN, CDR2 SYDVKM, per germline. This CDR3 region has 13 residues.